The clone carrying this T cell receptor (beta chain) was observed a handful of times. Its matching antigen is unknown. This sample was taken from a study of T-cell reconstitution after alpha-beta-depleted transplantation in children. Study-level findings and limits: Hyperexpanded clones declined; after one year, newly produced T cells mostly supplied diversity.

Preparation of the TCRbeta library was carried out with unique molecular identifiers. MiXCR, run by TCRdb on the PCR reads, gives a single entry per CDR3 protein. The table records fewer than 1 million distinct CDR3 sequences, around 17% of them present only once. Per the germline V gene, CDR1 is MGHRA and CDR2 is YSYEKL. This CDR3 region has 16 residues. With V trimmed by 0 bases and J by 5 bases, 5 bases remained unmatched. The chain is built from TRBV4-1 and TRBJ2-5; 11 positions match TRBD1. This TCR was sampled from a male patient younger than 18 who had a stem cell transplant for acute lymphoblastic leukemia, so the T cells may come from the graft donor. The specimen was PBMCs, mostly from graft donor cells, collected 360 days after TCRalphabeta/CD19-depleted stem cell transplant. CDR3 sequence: CASSQDRTGGWETQYF. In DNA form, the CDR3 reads TGCGCCAGCAGCCAAGATAGGACAGGGGGCTGGGAGACCCAGTACTTC.